This TCR beta chain was retrieved from a study of naive and memory T cell subsets. Worth noting for this clonotype: Its cognate antigen is unknown.

The V gene's germline CDR1 is SGHTA and CDR2 FQGNSA. CDR3 length equals 14 residues. The V and J ends lost 5 bases and 6 bases respectively, with 14 bases between them. Study observations and caveats: Naive repertoires, especially CD8, held a few larger clonotypes, possibly memory cells re-expressing CD45RA.

Both TRBC1 and TRBC2 were covered by a beta constant-region primer of two equimolar oligonucleotides. Four rounds of PCR amplified the ligated cDNA using nested alpha and beta constant-region primers plus SP2. Each CDR3 protein gets one entry after TCRdb re-called the UMI-ligation and nested PCR reads with MiXCR. The table has 130,000 to 150,000 distinct CDR3 sequences, approximately 22% seen once. The source material was naive CD4+ T cells from blood. The rearrangement joins TRBV7-2 to TRBJ2-1; D possibly corresponds to TRBD2 (6 bases). The clonotype was recovered from a human donor in good health. Here the CDR3 reads CASSGSRLGNEQFF. The CDR3 DNA reads as TGTGCCAGCAGCGGATCGAGACTAGGCAATGAGCAGTTCTTC.